The rows below give T cell receptor beta chains drawn from one sample of a study of blood T cell repertoires in COVID-19. Profiling relied on immunoSEQ multiplex PCR, and the TCRdb table lists in-frame clones only, not all of them. The sample contains 150,000 to 200,000 clones, about 87% of which appear only once. The sequenced sample was peripheral blood. Source of these receptors: a man aged 18 to 30 with active or convalescent COVID-19. The CDR3 runs from the conserved cysteine through the conserved F or W. D genes are given only for firm matches. Expanded clones are given a class, and other clones once, few, many or no size at all.

D gene: NA
J gene: TRBJ2-5
clone size: NA
V gene: TRBV24-1
CDR3 DNA: TGTGCCACCAGTGGGCCCTCTGTAGCAGGGGGGGAGACCCAGTACTTC
CDR3 protein: CATSGPSVAGGETQYF

D gene: NA
J gene: TRBJ2-7
clone size: NA
V gene: TRBV3-1/TRBV3-2
CDR3 DNA: TGTGCCAGCAGCCAAGAACAGGGAGAACAGGGAGGGCTTAGATACGAGCAGTACTTC
CDR3 protein: CASSQEQGEQGGLRYEQYF

D gene: TRBD1
J gene: TRBJ1-4
clone size: NA
V gene: TRBV9
CDR3 DNA: TGTGCCAGCAGTGGAGGGGGCCGGGCTAATGAAAAACTGTTTTTT
CDR3 protein: CASSGGGRANEKLFF

D gene: NA
J gene: TRBJ2-1
clone size: NA
V gene: TRBV7-8
CDR3 DNA: TGTGCCAGCAGCTTAGAGACGACAGGCCGAACCCCCTACAATGAGCAGTTCTTC
CDR3 protein: CASSLETTGRTPYNEQFF

D gene: NA
J gene: TRBJ2-2
clone size: NA
V gene: TRBV6-5
CDR3 DNA: TGTGCCAGTCGGAGAACGAACTCGAACACCGGGGAGCTGTTTTTT
CDR3 protein: CASRRTNSNTGELFF

D gene: NA
J gene: TRBJ1-6
clone size: NA
V gene: TRBV4-1
CDR3 DNA: TGCGCCAGCAGCCAAGTTATAGTGGGGGCGGCGGATAATTCACCCCTCCACTTT
CDR3 protein: CASSQVIVGAADNSPLHF

D gene: NA
J gene: TRBJ1-2
clone size: NA
V gene: TRBV18
CDR3 DNA: TGTGCCAGCTCACCGGAGCAGGGAGGCTATGGCTACACCTTC
CDR3 protein: CASSPEQGGYGYTF

D gene: NA
J gene: TRBJ1-2
clone size: NA
V gene: TRBV19
CDR3 DNA: TGTGCCAGTAGCACCTGGGGAGGTGCAGGCGGCTACACCTTC
CDR3 protein: CASSTWGGAGGYTF

D gene: TRBD2
J gene: TRBJ2-3
clone size: NA
V gene: TRBV27
CDR3 DNA: TGTGCCAGCAGTCGAACAGGGATGAGCGGGAGGGCCGGCACAGATACGCAGTATTTT
CDR3 protein: CASSRTGMSGRAGTDTQYF

D gene: NA
J gene: TRBJ2-1
clone size: NA
V gene: TRBV6-2/TRBV6-3
CDR3 DNA: TGTGCCAGCAGTTACTCGCGGAATGAGCAGTTCTTC
CDR3 protein: CASSYSRNEQFF

D gene: TRBD1
J gene: TRBJ1-2
clone size: NA
V gene: TRBV7-9
CDR3 DNA: TGTGCCAGCAGTTTCGAGCTGCAGGGGGCCGATCGGGTTGGTGGCTACACCTTC
CDR3 protein: CASSFELQGADRVGGYTF

D gene: TRBD1
J gene: TRBJ2-1
clone size: NA
V gene: TRBV3-1/TRBV3-2
CDR3 DNA: TGTGCCAGCAGCCAAGCGGGACAGGGACACAATGAGCAGTTCTTC
CDR3 protein: CASSQAGQGHNEQFF

D gene: NA
J gene: TRBJ1-1
clone size: NA
V gene: TRBV6-4
CDR3 DNA: TGTGCCAGCAGTGACTTGGACAGTGAAGCTTTCTTT
CDR3 protein: CASSDLDSEAFF

D gene: NA
J gene: TRBJ2-3
clone size: NA
V gene: TRBV21-1
CDR3 DNA: TGTGCCAGCAGCAAAGAGATAGAGAGAGGGAGCAACCCGGGCAGGGGAAGATACACAGATACGCAGTATTTT
CDR3 protein: CASSKEIERGSNPGRGRYTDTQYF

D gene: NA
J gene: TRBJ1-1
clone size: NA
V gene: TRBV7-6
CDR3 DNA: TGTGCCAGCAGCTTAACAGCCTCGGGGGACGCTGAAGCTTTCTTT
CDR3 protein: CASSLTASGDAEAFF

D gene: TRBD1
J gene: TRBJ2-5
clone size: NA
V gene: TRBV6-2/TRBV6-3
CDR3 DNA: TGTGCCAGCAGTCCCGCGACAGGGCCGGAGACCCAGTACTTC
CDR3 protein: CASSPATGPETQYF

D gene: NA
J gene: TRBJ1-1
clone size: NA
V gene: TRBV2
CDR3 DNA: TGTGCCAGCAGTGAAGACGGACTTCCTGAAGCTTTCTTT
CDR3 protein: CASSEDGLPEAFF

D gene: TRBD1
J gene: TRBJ1-5
clone size: NA
V gene: TRBV3-1/TRBV3-2
CDR3 DNA: TGTGCCAGCAGTCAAACAGGGGGCAATCAGCCCCAGCATTTT
CDR3 protein: CASSQTGGNQPQHF

D gene: TRBD2
J gene: TRBJ2-3
clone size: NA
V gene: TRBV5-1
CDR3 DNA: TGCGCCAGCAGGACTAGCGGGGGCTTTACAGATACGCAGTATTTT
CDR3 protein: CASRTSGGFTDTQYF

D gene: TRBD1
J gene: TRBJ2-3
clone size: NA
V gene: TRBV11-3
CDR3 DNA: TGTGCCAGCAGCGACCCCACCCCTTACAGGGGAATAAACACGCAGTATTTT
CDR3 protein: CASSDPTPYRGINTQYF

D gene: NA
J gene: TRBJ1-1
clone size: NA
V gene: TRBV27
CDR3 DNA: TGTGCCAGCAGTCTAAAGTACGGGAACCTGAACACTGAAGCTTTCTTT
CDR3 protein: CASSLKYGNLNTEAFF

D gene: NA
J gene: TRBJ1-5
clone size: NA
V gene: TRBV5-1
CDR3 DNA: TGCGCCAGCAGCTTGGGGGCAGGGAATCAGCCCCAGCATTTT
CDR3 protein: CASSLGAGNQPQHF

D gene: NA
J gene: TRBJ2-1
clone size: NA
V gene: TRBV4-1
CDR3 DNA: TGCGCCAGCAGTCCCGAGAACTCCTACAATGAGCAGTTCTTC
CDR3 protein: CASSPENSYNEQFF

D gene: TRBD2
J gene: TRBJ2-1
clone size: NA
V gene: TRBV29-1
CDR3 DNA: TGCAGCGTTGTTCAGCGGGGGGAAGGTGAGCAGTTCTTC
CDR3 protein: CSVVQRGEGEQFF

D gene: NA
J gene: TRBJ2-2
clone size: NA
V gene: TRBV24-1
CDR3 DNA: TGTGCCACCAGTGAGACCGGGTCGTACACCGGGGAGCTGTTTTTT
CDR3 protein: CATSETGSYTGELFF

D gene: NA
J gene: TRBJ2-7
clone size: NA
V gene: TRBV25-1
CDR3 DNA: TGTGCCAGCAGAGACTTATCGAGCTCCTACGAGCAGTACTTC
CDR3 protein: CASRDLSSSYEQYF

D gene: NA
J gene: TRBJ1-6
clone size: NA
V gene: TRBV27
CDR3 DNA: TGTGCCAGCTGTTTAGGCCGGGGGGCGAATTCACCCCTCCACTTT
CDR3 protein: CASCLGRGANSPLHF

D gene: NA
J gene: TRBJ2-1
clone size: once
V gene: TRBV19
CDR3 DNA: TGTGCCAGTAGTACATCCCTCTATACTGAGCAGTTCTTC
CDR3 protein: CASSTSLYTEQFF

D gene: TRBD1
J gene: TRBJ1-3
clone size: NA
V gene: TRBV7-8
CDR3 DNA: TGTGCCAGCAGCTTAGTTTGGGGACAGGGGATCTCTGGAAACACCATATATTTT
CDR3 protein: CASSLVWGQGISGNTIYF

D gene: NA
J gene: TRBJ1-2
clone size: NA
V gene: TRBV28
CDR3 DNA: TGTGCCAGCAGTTTCACCCAGAACTATGGCTACACCTTC
CDR3 protein: CASSFTQNYGYTF

D gene: TRBD1
J gene: TRBJ2-1
clone size: NA
V gene: TRBV6-5
CDR3 DNA: TGTGCCACCGGACAGGGAGCGTATGAGCAGTTCTTC
CDR3 protein: CATGQGAYEQFF

D gene: NA
J gene: TRBJ1-1
clone size: NA
V gene: TRBV7-2
CDR3 DNA: TGTGCCAGCAGCTTAGCGCCGTATAGCACTGAAGCTTTCTTT
CDR3 protein: CASSLAPYSTEAFF

D gene: TRBD1
J gene: TRBJ1-5
clone size: NA
V gene: TRBV10-3
CDR3 DNA: TGTGCCATCAGTGATAGGGGGCGCGGCAATCAGCCCCAGCATTTT
CDR3 protein: CAISDRGRGNQPQHF

D gene: TRBD1
J gene: TRBJ2-7
clone size: NA
V gene: TRBV6-1
CDR3 DNA: TGTGCCAGCAGTGAAGCCGCGGGACAGGGAAGCGACGAGCAGTACTTC
CDR3 protein: CASSEAAGQGSDEQYF

D gene: TRBD2
J gene: TRBJ2-5
clone size: once
V gene: TRBV6-2/TRBV6-3
CDR3 DNA: TGTGCCAGCAGTTACAACCCTGGCGGGAGAACACAAGAGACCCAGTACTTC
CDR3 protein: CASSYNPGGRTQETQYF

D gene: NA
J gene: TRBJ2-5
clone size: NA
V gene: TRBV27
CDR3 DNA: TGTGCCAGCAGTATATGGCGGCAAGAGACCCAGTACTTC
CDR3 protein: CASSIWRQETQYF

D gene: TRBD1
J gene: TRBJ2-2
clone size: NA
V gene: TRBV7-2
CDR3 DNA: TGTGCCAGCAGCTACGGACAGGTGACCACCGGGGAGCTGTTTTTT
CDR3 protein: CASSYGQVTTGELFF

D gene: NA
J gene: TRBJ1-5
clone size: few
V gene: TRBV2
CDR3 DNA: TGTGCCAGCAGTGCATCAGGGGCGAATCAGCCCCAGCATTTT
CDR3 protein: CASSASGANQPQHF

D gene: NA
J gene: TRBJ1-1
clone size: few
V gene: TRBV13
CDR3 DNA: TGTGCCAGCAGCCTCAGACAGTTTCAGCCGAACACTGAAGCTTTCTTT
CDR3 protein: CASSLRQFQPNTEAFF

D gene: TRBD1
J gene: TRBJ2-5
clone size: NA
V gene: TRBV27
CDR3 DNA: TGTGCCAGCAGTTACGGGACAGGGGTCCCACCGGTGTACTTC
CDR3 protein: CASSYGTGVPPVYF

D gene: NA
J gene: TRBJ1-2
clone size: NA
V gene: TRBV12-5
CDR3 DNA: TGTGCTAGTGGATATCAGGGAGGCTATGGCTACACCTTC
CDR3 protein: CASGYQGGYGYTF

D gene: TRBD1
J gene: TRBJ1-2
clone size: NA
V gene: TRBV27
CDR3 DNA: TGTGCCAGCCCCGGGACAGGGGTCGGCTACACCTTC
CDR3 protein: CASPGTGVGYTF

D gene: NA
J gene: TRBJ1-1
clone size: once
V gene: TRBV19
CDR3 DNA: TGTGCCAGTAGTATAGAGGGGGCGAACACTGAAGCTTTCTTT
CDR3 protein: CASSIEGANTEAFF

D gene: TRBD1
J gene: TRBJ1-6
clone size: NA
V gene: TRBV9
CDR3 DNA: TGTGCCAGCAGCGTAGTAGGGACAGCCCAAATCGGACTACTCCACTTT
CDR3 protein: CASSVVGTAQIGLLHF

D gene: NA
J gene: TRBJ2-1
clone size: NA
V gene: TRBV7-3
CDR3 DNA: TGTGCCAGCAGCTTAAGTCCAGGGGACAATGAGCAGTTCTTC
CDR3 protein: CASSLSPGDNEQFF

D gene: NA
J gene: TRBJ2-6
clone size: NA
V gene: TRBV6-5
CDR3 DNA: TGTGCCAGCCTATTTACGGGGGCCAACGTCCTGACTTTC
CDR3 protein: CASLFTGANVLTF

D gene: TRBD2
J gene: TRBJ2-1
clone size: NA
V gene: TRBV12-5
CDR3 DNA: TGTGCTAGTGGTTTAGCGGGAGTCAATGAGCAGTTCTTC
CDR3 protein: CASGLAGVNEQFF

D gene: NA
J gene: TRBJ1-5
clone size: NA
V gene: TRBV29-1
CDR3 DNA: TGCAGCGTTGGGCAGGGAAGCAATCAGCCCCAGCATTTT
CDR3 protein: CSVGQGSNQPQHF

D gene: TRBD1
J gene: TRBJ1-3
clone size: NA
V gene: TRBV6-6
CDR3 DNA: TGTGCCAGCAGTCAGGACCCTACAGGGGTCTCCGGAAACACCATATATTTT
CDR3 protein: CASSQDPTGVSGNTIYF